This T cell receptor beta chain was identified in a study of identical twins. TCRdb passed the 5' RACE reads through MiXCR, listing each CDR3 protein once. The table has fewer than 350,000 distinct CDR3 sequences, around 8.8% seen once. This clonotype was seen more than once but under ten times. Antigen: not known. Germline CDR1 is KGHSH and CDR2 is LQKENI. The CDR3 is 13 amino acids. Trimming pared 3 bases from V and 7 bases from J, leaving 10 bases between. General study results and limits: Excess low generation probability was seen in twin-shared out-of-frame alpha sequences. Excess sharing by twins proved weaker in beta out-of-frame sequences. These conclusions were based on statistical analysis (cross-sectional, not following the same donors). Invariant T cells like MAIT and iNKT could partly confound the zero-insertion analyses.

The same data also went into a second study, on yellow fever vaccine responses in identical twins.

The chain recombines TRBV18 with TRBJ1-5; no definite D call. The origin of this receptor is a woman under 30 in good health. Sequencing was done on a sample of memory (CD45RO+) T cells sorted from blood. CDR3 coding DNA: TGTGCCAGCTCACCCGGCCCCCGCCAGCCCCAGCATTTT. Protein: CASSPGPRQPQHF. The full variable domain, with the rest looked up from reference TRBV18 and TRBJ1-5, is NAGVMQNPRHLVRRRGQEARLRCSPMKGHSHVYWYRQLPEEGLKFMVYLQKENIIDESGMPKERFSAEFPKEGPSILRIQQVVRGDSAAYFCASSPGPRQPQHFGDGTRLSIL.